The 14 T cell receptor beta chains listed next were all sequenced from one sample in a study of tumor and adjacent non-tumor tissue in lung cancer. RNA was extracted from bulk tissue without any cell sorting. The library came from three nested PCR rounds adapted from ARM-PCR protocols. Each CDR3 protein gets one entry after TCRdb re-called the multiplex PCR reads with MiXCR. This table holds 120,000 or so distinct CDR3 sequences, nearly 85% found once. The specimen was lung tumor tissue. The receptors originated from an older man with non-small cell lung cancer.

Comment on this clonotype: One end of the junction is discordant with germline, which a read error may explain. V is TRBV4-1 and J is TRBJ2-2, with TRBD1 matching over 8 bases. Germline CDR1 reads MGHRA; CDR2 reads YSYEKL. This CDR3 comprises 17 residues. CDR3 DNA sequence: TGCGCCGGCAGCCGCACGACAGGGGTACTTGGGACCGGGGAGCTGTCTTTT. This translates into CAGSRTTGVLGTGELSF.

As to this clonotype: At one end, the junction sequence differs from germline, possibly due to a read error. The CDR3 coding sequence is TGCTCCTTGAGTAGCCCAAACACCGGGGAGCTGTTTTTT. The encoded protein is CSLSSPNTGELFF. The chain joins TRBV6-6 to TRBJ2-2, with D unresolved. Germline loops: CDR1 MNHNY, CDR2 SVGAGI (reference sequence). This CDR3 comprises 13 residues.

On this clonotype: Relative to the germline gene, one junction end is altered; a read error may explain this. The chain recombines TRBV6-5 with TRBJ1-2; 8 positions agree with TRBD1. This CDR3 comprises 13 residues. In germline, CDR1 is MNHEY, CDR2 SVGAGI. The CDR3 loop reads CASSYVQGDGYIF. CDR3 DNA: TGCGCCAGCAGTTACGTACAGGGGGATGGCTACATCTTC.

The genes are TRBV12-3 or TRBV12-4 and TRBJ1-2; D gene unclear. V dropped 7 bases and J dropped 14 bases, with 17 bases sitting between them. The CDR3 spans 11 residues. Here the CDR3 reads CASTLRDGYTF. CDR3 in DNA: TGTGCCAGCACCCTGCGAGATGGTTATACCTTC.

The CDR3 bases are TGTGCCAGCAGTAGGGCATCAAATACAGATACGCAGTATTTT. Translated: CASSRASNTDTQYF. The chain combines TRBV6-1 with TRBJ2-3; no clear D gene. This CDR3 comprises 14 residues. Looked up from germline, CDR1 is MNHNS and CDR2 is SASEGT. V lost 5 bases to trimming and J lost 3 bases, with 12 bases between them.

This clonotype was counted between two and nine times. Mismatch with germline at one junction end may stem from a read error. The rearrangement uses TRBV6-6 and TRBJ1-1; TRBD1 matches 9 bases. The CDR3 totals 15 residues. Per the germline V gene, CDR1 is MNHNY and CDR2 is SVGAGI (reference sequence). The CDR3 sequence: CASSYTGGAGGEAYF. In nucleotides, the CDR3 is TGTGCCAGCAGTTACACAGGGGGCGCGGGGGGTGAAGCTTACTTT.

This clonotype was recorded at least ten times. This rearrangement joins TRBV7-9 to TRBJ1-2; TRBD1 matches 9 bases. The CDR3 covers 15 residues. Per the germline V gene, CDR1 is SEHNR and CDR2 is FQNEAQ (reference sequence). J was trimmed by 4 bases and V by 5 bases; bases with no gene match: 8. The CDR3 DNA sequence: TGTGCCAGCAGCCGACACCCGGGACAGGGCTATGGCTACACCTTC. Translated, it gives CASSRHPGQGYGYTF. The full variable domain, with the rest looked up from reference TRBV7-9 and TRBJ1-2, is DTGVSQNPRHKITKRGQNVTFRCDPISEHNRLYWYRQTLGQGPEFLTYFQNEAQLEKSRLLSDRFSAERPKGSFSTLEIQRTEQGDSAMYLCASSRHPGQGYGYTFGSGTRLTVV.

This clonotype has just a few counts. This may stem from a read error, because a much larger clone lies one nucleotide away. V and J are TRBV20-1 and TRBJ1-6; D possibly corresponds to TRBD1 (5 bases). This CDR3 is 13 amino acids long. V gave up 6 bases and J gave up 8 bases, with 14 bases separating them. The germline gives CDR1 DFQATT, CDR2 SNEGSKA (reference sequence). The CDR3, as DNA: TGCAGTGCCGTACGGGGGGGTGATTCACCCCTCCACTTT. Its protein is CSAVRGGDSPLHF.

The gene calls are TRBV30 and TRBJ1-2; D is ambiguous. The ends were cut back, 0 bases at V and 5 bases at J, with 13 bases in the middle. This CDR3 region has 14 residues. Germline CDR1 reads GTSNPN; CDR2 reads SVGIG (reference sequence). The CDR3 DNA reads as TGTGCCTGGAGTGTAGGTCCCCCCCGGTATGGCTACACCTTC. Its translation is CAWSVGPPRYGYTF. Based on the CDR3 plus reference TRBV30 and TRBJ1-2, the full variable domain is SQTIHQWPATLVQPVGSPLSLECTVEGTSNPNLYWYRQAAGRGLQLLFYSVGIGQISSEVPQNLSASRPQDRQFILSSKKLLLSDSGFYLCAWSVGPPRYGYTFGSGTRLTVV.

This clonotype was picked up one time. This rearrangement joins TRBV6-5 to TRBJ1-1; no clear D. This CDR3 is built from 19 residues. The V end was cut by 2 bases, the J end by 1 base, with 23 bases between. Looked up from germline, CDR1 is MNHEY and CDR2 is SVGAGI. CDR3 nucleotides: TGTGCCAGCAGTTACCATTCGAGGGTACGCTCTTCCGCGAACACTGAAGCTTTCTTT. Translated, it gives CASSYHSRVRSSANTEAFF.

V usage is TRBV6-6 and J usage is TRBJ2-1; weak D call: TRBD2 (6 bases). V was cut by 7 bases and J by 12 bases, with 25 bases left in between. The CDR3 loop spans 15 amino acids. Germline CDR1 and CDR2: MNHNY and SVGAGI (reference sequence). The DNA for the CDR3 is TGTGCCAGCATTATGAGTAGCGGCCCTTACAATCGGCAGTTCTTC. Its translation: CASIMSSGPYNRQFF.

Comments on this clonotype: A clone one base away is much larger, so this may be a read error. The chain links TRBV5-1 to TRBJ2-7; TRBD1 matches at 7 bases. In germline, CDR1 is SGHRS, CDR2 YFSETQ. The CDR3 contains 15 residues. Written as DNA, the CDR3 is TGCGCCAGCAACTTGGTGGGGACAGACTCCTACGAGCAGTACTTC. This codes for CASNLVGTDSYEQYF.

This sequence joins TRBV10-2 and TRBJ2-5, with a weak D call TRBD2 (5 bases). The V gene's germline CDR1 is WSHSY and CDR2 SAAADI. V was cut by 8 bases and J by 7 bases, with 14 bases left in between. This CDR3 comprises 12 residues. DNA for the CDR3: TGCGCCAGCGCCGGACTGGGAGTGACCCAGTACTTC. Translating gives CASAGLGVTQYF.

Points on this clonotype: The junction departs from the called germline gene at one end, perhaps through a read error. J is TRBJ1-1 and V is TRBV6-5, with D tentatively TRBD1 (6 bases). From germline, CDR1 is MNHEY and CDR2 SVGAGI. The CDR3 totals 15 residues. The CDR3 DNA follows: TGTGCCAGCAGGACCGGGACACGGTTGATCACTGAAGGTTTCTTT. It yields the protein CASRTGTRLITEGFF.